This TCR beta chain is drawn from a study of T cells after yellow fever vaccination. This CDR3 contains 14 residues. V was cut by 4 bases and J by 2 bases, with 12 bases left in between. Per the germline V gene, CDR1 is SGHRS and CDR2 is YFSETQ. It was through 5'RACE template switching that TCR cDNA was made, with a universal primer site and UMIs added. TCRdb analysed the 5' RACE reads with MiXCR anew, one entry per CDR3 protein. The profile covers 230,000 or so distinct CDR3 sequences, with 5.5% to 8.5% appearing a single time and around 1% taken by the ten largest. Ten or more counts support this clonotype.

This material consisted of CD4+ T cells sorted from PBMCs, taken on the day of the yellow fever booster vaccination. The gene calls are TRBV5-1 and TRBJ1-2; D unclear. The receptor's source is a man younger than 40 who received the YFV17D yellow fever vaccine. CDR3 nucleotides: TGCGCCAGCAGCCCGCGGACGGAAAACTATGGCTACACCTTC. Translation gives CASSPRTENYGYTF.